What follows is one TCR beta chain and its context. This sample is drawn from a study of blood T cell repertoires in COVID-19. Study as a whole: Either two negative PCRs, clearance, or symptom resolution qualified Cohort 3 donors as recovered. In each case, the material was cDNA or gDNA derived from T cells, B-cell-depleted T cells, or PBMCs.

Allocation to cohorts depended on clinical history reported by the participants. Trimming left V 0 bases short and J 3 bases short, with 17 bases between. CDR1 is LGHNA, CDR2 YSLEER, per germline. The CDR3 totals 17 residues. The table came from immunoSEQ multiplex PCR; TCRdb's copy has only in-frame clones and leaves some out. The sample holds around 140,000 clones, under 90% seen once. The rearrangement uses TRBV4-3 and TRBJ1-2; possible D gene TRBD1, 6 bases. The receptor comes from a man in his fifties or sixties in a cohort exposed to, infected with or recovered from COVID-19 (not recorded which). The source material was PBMCs or T cells enriched from blood (not recorded which). The CDR3 DNA reads TGCGCCAGCAGCCAAGATCGGGGGGCGCGGGGGTACTATGGCTACACCTTC. This encodes CASSQDRGARGYYGYTF.